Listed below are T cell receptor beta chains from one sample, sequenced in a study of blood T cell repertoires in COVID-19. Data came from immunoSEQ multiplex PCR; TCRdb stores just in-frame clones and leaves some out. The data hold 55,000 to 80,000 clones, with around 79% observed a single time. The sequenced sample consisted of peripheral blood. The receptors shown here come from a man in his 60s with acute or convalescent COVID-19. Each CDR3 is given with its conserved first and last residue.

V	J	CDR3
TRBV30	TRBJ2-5	CAWSVQAGSKETQYF
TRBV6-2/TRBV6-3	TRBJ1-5	CASSYSEGGGGNQPQHF
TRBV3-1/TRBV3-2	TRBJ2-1	CASARGAAGGGNEQFF
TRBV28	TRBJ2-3	CASNQPGQRSDTQYF
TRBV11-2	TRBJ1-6	CASSLAAGFGSPLHF
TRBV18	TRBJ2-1	CASSTGLAAYNEQFF
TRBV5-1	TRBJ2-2	CASSLGLSTGELFF
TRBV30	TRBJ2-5	CAWTPVAGGTQYF
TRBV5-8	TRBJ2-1	CASSSGTGFYNEQFF
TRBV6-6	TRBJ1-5	CASSFPDQPQHF
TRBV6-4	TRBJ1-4	CASSGGQGHNEKLFF
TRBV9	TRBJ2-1	CASSVEGGTYNEQFF
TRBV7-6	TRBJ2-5	CASSPRLTSGQETQYF
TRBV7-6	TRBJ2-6	CASSLAPSGANVLTF
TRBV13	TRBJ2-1	CASSSTVNEQFF
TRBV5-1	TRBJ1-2	CASSPTGESGYTF
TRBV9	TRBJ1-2	CASSVAAQGYGYTF
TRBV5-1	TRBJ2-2	CASSPTEGYLIGELFF
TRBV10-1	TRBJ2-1	CASSEDWGDPYNEQFF
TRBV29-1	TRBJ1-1	CSVDQGPTEAFF
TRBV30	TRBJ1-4	CAWSQAGSLFF
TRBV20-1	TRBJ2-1	CSASRNSAQQFF
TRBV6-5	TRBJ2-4	CASSRTSGSLFIQYF
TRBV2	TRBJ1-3	CASRVLTGNTIYF
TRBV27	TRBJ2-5	CASSRQGPGLSRETQYF
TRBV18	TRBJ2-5	CASSPPARGVQETQYF